The clone carrying this T cell receptor (beta chain) appeared many times. This sample stems from a study of low-dose radiotherapy and immunotherapy resistance in tumors. At the level of the study: Per fraction, Cohort 1 was given 0.5 Gy every 2 weeks, for a total of 6.5 Gy. Oral aspirin at 300 mg was taken daily by patients for four cycles, beginning on cycle 1 day 1.

Regarding time point: after trial treatment. The treatment here: LDRT plus nivolumab, ipilimumab, low-dose cyclophosphamide and aspirin (RACIN trial). The donors' regimen was nivolumab, ipilimumab, aspirin, low-dose cyclophosphamide and low-dose radiotherapy. CDR3 size: 14 residues. V dropped 4 bases and J dropped 5 bases, with 14 bases sitting between them. Per the germline V gene, CDR1 is MGHRA and CDR2 is YSYEKL. First-strand cDNA relied on TRAV- and TRBV-specific primers spanning alpha and beta chains. The PCR that amplified TCRs ran for around 22 cycles, relying on a constant-region primer and a V-primer adapter. TCRdb recomputed calls from the reads with MiXCR, one row per CDR3 protein. Of 95,000 to 100,000 distinct CDR3 sequences listed, 20% are singletons.

The material sequenced was PBMCs, taken after low-dose radiotherapy plus immunotherapy. V gene TRBV4-1 combines with J gene TRBJ2-5; no definite D call. This sequence originates from a male donor with prostate cancer. The CDR3 sequence: CASSPTPMRETQYF. The CDR3 region has the DNA TGCGCCAGCAGCCCAACCCCCATGCGGGAGACCCAGTACTTC.